This T cell receptor beta chain was sequenced in a study of blood T cell repertoires in COVID-19. As originally analysed: Amplification with reference gene primers provided the estimates of nucleated cell counts. The table came from immunoSEQ multiplex PCR; TCRdb's copy has only in-frame clones and leaves some out. That table gives V, J and clone size, and the DNA gave D and trimming. The sample lists 250,000 to 350,000 clones; 87% were seen once. Enrollees, 18 to 89 years old, lived in 24 US areas. Two negative PCRs, clearance, or symptom resolution characterized the recovered Cohort 3 donors. The material sequenced was PBMCs or T cells enriched from blood (not recorded which). This receptor was obtained from a woman aged 25 to 45 who had recovered from COVID-19.

DNA of the CDR3: TGTGCCAGCTCACCAATAGCGGGGGGGCTCCGACTTAGCACAGATACGCAGTATTTT. Protein: CASSPIAGGLRLSTDTQYF. The chain joins TRBV18 to TRBJ2-3; 11 bases fit TRBD2. Germline assignment: CDR1 KGHSH and CDR2 LQKENI. The CDR3 extends over 19 amino acids. Trimming cost V 2 bases and J 0 bases; bases outside gene matches: 10.